The rows below give T cell receptor beta chains drawn from one sample of a study of blood T cell repertoires in COVID-19. Sequencing was performed with immunoSEQ multiplex PCR; in TCRdb, only in-frame clones are kept and a portion is missing. The data show 200,000 to 250,000 clones, approximately 90% seen once. Sequenced input: peripheral blood. The source is a man under 40 with COVID-19, enrolled during active disease. CDR3s leave out the opening cysteine and the closing phenylalanine or tryptophan.

j_call v_call cdr3_aa
TRBJ1-5 TRBV5-5 ASSLEGVSNQPQH
TRBJ2-5 TRBV5-1 ASSLRIRTGSSTQY
TRBJ1-6 TRBV6-5 ASRLDSRRGPLH
TRBJ1-2 TRBV6-5 ASSSLGGYDGYT
TRBJ2-3 TRBV4-1 ASSQERTSTDTQY
TRBJ2-4 TRBV2 ASSDSGQGNIQY
TRBJ1-3 TRBV4-2 ASSQENRAAGNTIY
TRBJ1-1 TRBV28 ASSFRDRWGRTEAF
TRBJ2-1 TRBV28 ASSLAGGTGEINEQF
TRBJ1-2 TRBV9 ASSVGTGAGYGYT
TRBJ2-7 TRBV28 ASSLTSGTYEQY
TRBJ2-7 TRBV27 ASSLYRGAYYEQY
TRBJ1-1 TRBV2 ASSGPVLAF
TRBJ2-7 TRBV6-5 ASSYAGGAPYEQY
TRBJ1-4 TRBV18 ASSPPVQSEKLF
TRBJ1-2 TRBV7-9 ASSLAFSVLTNYGYT
TRBJ1-5 TRBV6-5 ASSSGTEGHQPQH
TRBJ2-7 TRBV5-8 ASSRGQWSSYEQY
TRBJ2-3 TRBV7-9 ASSFPSGTGEDTQY
TRBJ2-7 TRBV5-1 ASSRDSLYEQY
TRBJ2-3 TRBV6-6 ATLVRYSSTDTQY
TRBJ2-6 TRBV6-2/TRBV6-3 ASSYVGLGISGANVLT
TRBJ2-2 TRBV5-1 ASSLELAGAGELF
TRBJ1-1 TRBV5-6 ASSLPAPHSWAFTEAF
TRBJ1-5 TRBV24-1 ATSVGTGDQPQH
TRBJ2-7 TRBV30 AWSVLSGSYEQY
TRBJ1-2 TRBV6-5 ASSLRGSYGYT
TRBJ2-2 TRBV3-1/TRBV3-2 ASSYRVLGELF
TRBJ2-2 TRBV7-3 ASSVQGASGELF
TRBJ2-1 TRBV9 ASSVAGTRNEQF
TRBJ2-3 TRBV6-5 ASSSTSFAVDTQY
TRBJ2-7 TRBV28 ASRGRDRGEQY
TRBJ1-3 TRBV19 ASNSGNTIY
TRBJ2-7 TRBV6-2/TRBV6-3 ASSYMPKLLTYEQY
TRBJ2-5 TRBV28 ASSLWAGQGMETQY
TRBJ1-5 TRBV18 ASSPPSRQGYQPQH
TRBJ2-1 TRBV7-8 ASSSQGRTYNEQF
TRBJ1-2 TRBV2 ASTPQGENYGYT
TRBJ2-3 TRBV7-2 ASSQRGGSTDTQY
TRBJ1-5 TRBV6-5 ASSSPHSNQPQH
TRBJ1-5 TRBV23-1 ASTTISGQGQLLNSNQPQH
TRBJ2-2 TRBV3-1/TRBV3-2 ASSQERASGLTGELF